The clone carrying this T cell receptor beta chain was seen a few times. Its cognate antigen is unknown. These data come from a study of T-cell reconstitution after alpha-beta-depleted transplantation in children. Study-level points and caveats: In some patients, recipient T cells and intrathymic progenitors surviving conditioning explained high day-60 diversity. Approximately two months post-transplant, alpha-beta T cells reportedly originated from several hundred expanded graft clones. Counts and diversity of T cells one year after transplant came mostly from newly produced T cells.

The authors prepared the TCRbeta library with unique molecular identifiers. A single record per CDR3 protein comes from TCRdb applying MiXCR to the PCR reads. The sample consists of about 27,000 distinct CDR3 sequences, roughly 6% of them appearing once. The germline V gene encodes CDR1 SGHKS and CDR2 YYEKEE (reference sequence). The CDR3 is made up of 13 amino acids. V gave up 2 bases and J gave up 3 bases, with 9 bases separating them. The origin of this receptor is a male patient younger than 18 who had a stem cell transplant for acute myeloid leukemia, so the T cells may come from the graft donor. Specimen: PBMCs, mostly from graft donor cells, collected 180 days after TCRalphabeta/CD19-depleted stem cell transplant. The chain is built from TRBV5-5 and TRBJ2-7; D call uncertain. The CDR3 DNA reads as TGTGCCAGCAGCTTTTTTTCTGTCTACGAGCAGTACTTC. Its translation: CASSFFSVYEQYF.